This T cell receptor (beta chain) was captured in a study of PD-L1 blockade in urothelial cancer. Patients in the study were battling locally advanced or metastatic urothelial carcinoma. Trimming pared 8 bases from V and 0 bases from J, leaving 11 bases between. CDR1 and CDR2 from the germline V gene are MNHNS and SASEGT. CDR3 length: 14 residues. This table comes from immunoSEQ multiplex PCR, and its TCRdb copy is limited to in-frame clones, with some not included. The table shows about 110,000 clones, with roughly 84% occurring only once. This chain uses TRBV6-1 with TRBJ1-5; no definite D call. The specimen was PBMCs, collected around atezolizumab (anti-PD-L1) treatment. This clonotype was obtained from a man in his fifties with urothelial cancer. CDR3 bases: TGTGCCAGCGGATACAGAAATAGCAATCAGCCCCAGCATTTT. This sequence encodes CASGYRNSNQPQHF.